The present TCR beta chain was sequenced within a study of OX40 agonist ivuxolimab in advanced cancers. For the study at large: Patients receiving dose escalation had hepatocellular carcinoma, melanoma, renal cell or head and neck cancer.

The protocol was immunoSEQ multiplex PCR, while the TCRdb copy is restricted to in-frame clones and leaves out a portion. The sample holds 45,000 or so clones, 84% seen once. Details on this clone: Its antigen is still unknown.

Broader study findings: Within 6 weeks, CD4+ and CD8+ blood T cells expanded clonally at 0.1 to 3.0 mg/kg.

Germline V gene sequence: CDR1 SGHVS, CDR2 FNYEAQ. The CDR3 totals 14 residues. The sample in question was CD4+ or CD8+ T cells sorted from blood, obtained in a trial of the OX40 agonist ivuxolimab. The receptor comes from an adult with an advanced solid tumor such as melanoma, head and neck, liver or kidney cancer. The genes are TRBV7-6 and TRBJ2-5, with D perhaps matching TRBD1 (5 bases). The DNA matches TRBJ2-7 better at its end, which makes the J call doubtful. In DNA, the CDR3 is TGTGCCAGCACTAAAGGGGCCCAGGGTTACGAGCAGTACTTC. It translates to CASTKGAQGYEQYF.